These 7 T cell receptor beta chains share one sample of origin, sequenced in a study of blood T cell repertoires in COVID-19. TCRdb's table, derived via immunoSEQ multiplex PCR, lists solely in-frame clones and lacks some. Of 200,000 to 250,000 clones in the sample, 82% are singletons; the top ten hold approximately 3.1%. The sample taken for sequencing was PBMCs or T cells enriched from blood (not recorded which). Receptors were obtained from a woman aged 60-75 years who had recovered from COVID-19.

V gene TRBV29-1 combines with J gene TRBJ2-3; D not resolved. The CDR3 length is 12 residues. CDR1 and CDR2 from the germline V gene are SQVTM and ANQGSEA. Trimming shortened V by 4 bases and J by 0 bases, and 5 bases separated the two germline ends. CDR3 nucleotide sequence: TGCAGCGTTGTTCCTAGCACAGATACGCAGTATTTT. This gives the protein CSVVPSTDTQYF.

This clone was seen only a few times. V usage is TRBV4-3 and J usage is TRBJ1-4; 10 nucleotides align to TRBD1. This CDR3 comprises 15 residues. V gave up 1 base and J gave up 8 bases; unmatched junction bases: 4. Germline CDR1 and CDR2: LGHNA and YSLEER. CDR3 sequence: CASSQGDRGAEKLFF. The CDR3 DNA is TGCGCCAGCAGCCAAGGGGACAGGGGCGCCGAAAAACTGTTTTTT.

V gene TRBV7-3 combines with J gene TRBJ2-5; 16 nucleotides align to TRBD2. The V and J ends lost 2 bases and 1 base, in that order; junction bases with no gene match: 7. The CDR3 spans 19 residues. CDR1 and CDR2 (germline): SGHTA, FQGTGA. The CDR3 coding sequence is TGTGCCAGCAGCTTATTTGGAGGGACTAGCGGGGGGGCCCAAGAGACCCAGTACTTC. Amino acid sequence: CASSLFGGTSGGAQETQYF.

This chain connects TRBV15 to TRBJ2-3, with D perhaps matching TRBD1 (6 bases). Germline lookup yields CDR1 LNHNV and CDR2 YYDKDF (reference sequence). The V end lost 0 bases, the J end lost 9 bases, and 10 bases lay between the germline ends. This CDR3 region has 13 residues. CDR3: CATSRDQGLTQYF. The CDR3 DNA reads as TGTGCCACCAGCAGAGATCAGGGGCTAACGCAGTATTTT. The full variable domain, with the rest looked up from reference TRBV15 and TRBJ2-3, is DAMVIQNPRYQVTQFGKPVTLSCSQTLNHNVMYWYQQKSSQAPKLLFHYYDKDFNNEADTPDNFQSRRPNTSFCFLDIRSPGLGDTAMYLCATSRDQGLTQYFGPGTRLTVL.

The chain recombines TRBV2 with TRBJ2-2; weak D call: TRBD1 (5 bases). This CDR3 contains 15 residues. Germline CDR1 reads SNHLY; CDR2 reads FYNNEI. Trimming left V 3 bases short and J 1 base short, with 9 bases between. The CDR3 sequence: CASSDPGQNTGELFF. CDR3 nucleotides: TGTGCCAGCAGTGACCCCGGACAGAACACCGGGGAGCTGTTTTTT.

The V call is TRBV19, the J call TRBJ2-1; 14 bases agree with TRBD2. CDR3 length: 18 amino acids. V was pared by 5 bases and J by 6 bases, with 12 bases of the junction left unmatched. Germline V CDR1 and CDR2: LNHDA, SQIVND (reference sequence). CDR3 sequence (DNA): TGTGCCAGTAGTCCCCGAGGGACTAGCGGGAGCCTCCGCAATGAGCAGTTCTTC. Protein: CASSPRGTSGSLRNEQFF.

V is TRBV19 and J is TRBJ1-4, with D unclear. Germline CDR1 is LNHDA and CDR2 is SQIVND (reference sequence). The V end lost 8 bases, the J end lost 5 bases, and 12 bases lay between the germline ends. The CDR3 totals 13 residues. This chain's CDR3 is CASRREANEKLFF. The CDR3 DNA reads as TGTGCCAGTCGGCGGGAGGCAAATGAAAAACTGTTTTTT.